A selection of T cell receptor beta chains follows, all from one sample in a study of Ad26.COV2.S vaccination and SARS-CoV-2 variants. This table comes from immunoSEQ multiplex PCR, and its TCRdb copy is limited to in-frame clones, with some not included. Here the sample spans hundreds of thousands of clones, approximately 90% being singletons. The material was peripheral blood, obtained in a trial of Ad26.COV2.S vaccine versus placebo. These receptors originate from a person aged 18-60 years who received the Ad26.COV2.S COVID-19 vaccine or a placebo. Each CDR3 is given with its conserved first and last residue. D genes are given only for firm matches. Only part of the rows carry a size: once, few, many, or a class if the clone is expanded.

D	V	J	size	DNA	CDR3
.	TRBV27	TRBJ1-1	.	TGTGCCAGCAGTTTATTCCAGAACACTGAAGCTTTCTTT	CASSLFQNTEAFF
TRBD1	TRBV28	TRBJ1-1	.	TGTGCCAGCAGTTTAAGGAGGGGGACAGGGTATGAAGCTTTCTTT	CASSLRRGTGYEAFF
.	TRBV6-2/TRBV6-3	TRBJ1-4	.	TGTGCCAGCAGTTATCGGAGTGCAACTAATGAAAAACTGTTTTTT	CASSYRSATNEKLFF
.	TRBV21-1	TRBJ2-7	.	TGTGCCAGCAGCATGACAGGGGGCAGATTTTACGAGCAGTACTTC	CASSMTGGRFYEQYF
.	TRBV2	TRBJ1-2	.	TGTGCCAGCAGTGAAGAAACGACGGTCTATGGCTACACCTTC	CASSEETTVYGYTF
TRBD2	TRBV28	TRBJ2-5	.	TGTGCCAGCAGCCCTACTAGCGGAGAAGAGACCCAGTACTTC	CASSPTSGEETQYF
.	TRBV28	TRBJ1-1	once	TGTGCCAGCAGTTTAAGGTTCGAGGGGCTCACTGAAGCTTTCTTT	CASSLRFEGLTEAFF
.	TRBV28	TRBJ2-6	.	TGTGCCAGCAGGCCTTTCGAGTGGCCCGGGGCCAACGTCCTGACTTTC	CASRPFEWPGANVLTF
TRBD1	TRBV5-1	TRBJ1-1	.	TGCGCCAGCAGCTTAGGACAGGGGGCTCCGAGGGCTTTCTTT	CASSLGQGAPRAFF
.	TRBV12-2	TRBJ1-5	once	TGTGCAAGTCGCTTAGTTGGAAGTCGGGGCGGTCAGCCCCAGCATTTT	CASRLVGSRGGQPQHF
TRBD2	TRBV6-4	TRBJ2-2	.	TGTGCCAGCAGCGGGAGGGAAGGCACCGGGGAGCTGTTTTTT	CASSGREGTGELFF